This T cell receptor beta chain was recovered during a study of graft-versus-host responses after intestinal transplantation. Points from the study as a whole: The authors found GvH clones in recipient marrow, some appearing first in ileum or blood.

Produced via immunoSEQ multiplex PCR; TCRdb's table is partial and in-frame only. The data show almost 70,000 clones, 80% to 95% seen once. As regards this clone: Antigen: not known.

Trimming cost V 2 bases and J 0 bases, with 8 bases left between them. The CDR3 is made up of 15 amino acids. Germline V CDR1 and CDR2: LNHDA, SQIVND (reference sequence). This chain uses TRBV19 with TRBJ2-1; D remains unclear. Sequenced here: bone marrow, sampled around 730 days after intestinal transplantation. This TCR was recovered from a human patient who received an intestinal transplant, so some T cells may come from the graft donor. CDR3 in amino acids: CASSISWSSYNEQFF. The CDR3 DNA sequence: TGTGCCAGTAGTATATCATGGAGCTCCTACAATGAGCAGTTCTTC.